Listed here is a single T cell receptor beta chain. This sample was included in a study of CD8 T cells in Susac syndrome. Trimming removed 2 bases at V and 2 bases at J, with 7 bases between. Per germline, CDR1 DFQATT and CDR2 SNEGSKA (reference sequence). The CDR3 runs to 13 residues. A quantity of roughly 0.5 to 1 ug RNA underwent reverse transcription using random hexamers. Each CDR3 protein gets one entry after TCRdb re-called the immunoSEQ multiplex PCR reads with MiXCR. The data contain about 210,000 distinct CDR3 sequences, approximately 95% of them singletons. The J gene is TRBJ1-3, the V gene TRBV20-1; perhaps TRBD1 as D (5 bases). This receptor was identified in a human donor with multiple sclerosis. The sample consisted of CD4+ T cells from PBMCs. CDR3 in amino acids: CSARRGAGNTIYF. In DNA form, the CDR3 reads TGCAGTGCTAGAAGGGGAGCTGGAAACACCATATATTTT.